This T cell receptor (beta chain) was identified during a study of blood T cell repertoires in COVID-19. Study context: COVID-19 samples collected from the United States, Italy and Spain covered acute and convalescent phases. The cDNA or gDNA used as material had been derived from T cells, B-cell-depleted T cells, or PBMCs.

Authors' analysis steps: Amplifying reference gene primers gave estimates of nucleated cell counts. Assay: immunoSEQ multiplex PCR; the TCRdb copy retains only in-frame clones and omits some. V, J and clone size reflect that table, while D and trimming were determined from the DNA. The table has 25,000 to 35,000 clones, 92% seen once. This CDR3 is 16 amino acids long. Germline assignment: CDR1 SGHRS and CDR2 YFSETQ. V lost 4 bases, J lost 8 bases, and 14 bases stayed unmatched. This receptor was obtained from a man in his fifties or sixties with active COVID-19. Sequencing input: peripheral blood. The chain is built from TRBV5-1 and TRBJ2-5; 10 nucleotides align to TRBD2. The CDR3 region has the DNA TGCGCCAGCAGCCCCTACTCTAGCGGGGGAGAGGAAACCCAGTACTTC. Encoded protein: CASSPYSSGGEETQYF. Variable domain in full (rest from reference TRBV5-1 and TRBJ2-5): KAGVTQTPRYLIKTRGQQVTLSCSPISGHRSVSWYQQTPGQGLQFLFEYFSETQRNKGNFPGRFSGRQFSNSRSEMNVSTLELGDSALYLCASSPYSSGGEETQYFGPGTRLLVL.